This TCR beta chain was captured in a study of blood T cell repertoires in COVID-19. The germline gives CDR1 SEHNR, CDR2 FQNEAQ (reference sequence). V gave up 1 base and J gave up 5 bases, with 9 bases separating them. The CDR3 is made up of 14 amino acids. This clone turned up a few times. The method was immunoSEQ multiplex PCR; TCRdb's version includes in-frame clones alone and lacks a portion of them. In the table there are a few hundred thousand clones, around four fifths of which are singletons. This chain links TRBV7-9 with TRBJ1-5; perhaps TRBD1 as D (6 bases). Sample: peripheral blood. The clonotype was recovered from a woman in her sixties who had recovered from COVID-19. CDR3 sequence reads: CASSLEAGDQPQHF. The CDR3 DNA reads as TGTGCCAGCAGCTTAGAAGCAGGGGATCAGCCCCAGCATTTT.